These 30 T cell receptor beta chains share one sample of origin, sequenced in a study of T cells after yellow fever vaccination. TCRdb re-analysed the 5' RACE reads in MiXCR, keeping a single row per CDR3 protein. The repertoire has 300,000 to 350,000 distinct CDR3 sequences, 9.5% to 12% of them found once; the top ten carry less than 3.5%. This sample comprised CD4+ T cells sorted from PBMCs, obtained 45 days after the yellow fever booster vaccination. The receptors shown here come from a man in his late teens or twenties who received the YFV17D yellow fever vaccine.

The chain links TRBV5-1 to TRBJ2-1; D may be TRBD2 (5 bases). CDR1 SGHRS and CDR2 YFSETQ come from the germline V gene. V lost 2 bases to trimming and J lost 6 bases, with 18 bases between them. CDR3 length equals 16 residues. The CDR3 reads CASSLEGGPQSNEQFF. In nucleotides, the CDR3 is TGCGCCAGCAGCTTAGAGGGCGGGCCCCAATCCAATGAGCAGTTCTTC.

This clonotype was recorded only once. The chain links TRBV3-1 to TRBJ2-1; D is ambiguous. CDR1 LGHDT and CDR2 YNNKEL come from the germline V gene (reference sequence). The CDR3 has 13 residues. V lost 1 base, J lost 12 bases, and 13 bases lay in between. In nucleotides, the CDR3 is TGTGCCAGCAGCCAAGGTCCGACTCGCCGGCAGTTCTTC. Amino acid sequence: CASSQGPTRRQFF.

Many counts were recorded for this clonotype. CDR3 amino acids: CASSLGTPNQPQHF. The DNA for the CDR3 is TGCGCCAGCAGCTTGGGGACACCAAATCAGCCCCAGCATTTT. The chain has TRBV5-1 and TRBJ1-5, with D possibly being TRBD1 (5 bases). From germline, CDR1 is SGHRS and CDR2 YFSETQ. The CDR3 is 14 residues long. Trimming removed 0 bases from V and 4 bases from J, with 8 bases in between.

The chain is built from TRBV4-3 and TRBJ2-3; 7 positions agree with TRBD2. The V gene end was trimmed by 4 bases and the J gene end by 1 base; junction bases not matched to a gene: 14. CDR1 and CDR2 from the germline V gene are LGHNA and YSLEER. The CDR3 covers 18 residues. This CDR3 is CASSLEAAGSAGTDTQYF. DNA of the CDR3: TGCGCCAGCAGCCTAGAGGCAGCGGGATCAGCGGGCACAGATACGCAGTATTTT.

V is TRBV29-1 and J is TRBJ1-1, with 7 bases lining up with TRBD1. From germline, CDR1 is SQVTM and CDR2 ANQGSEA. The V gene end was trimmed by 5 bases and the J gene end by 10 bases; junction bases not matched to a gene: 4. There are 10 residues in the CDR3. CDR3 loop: CSVHRQGAFF. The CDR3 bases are TGCAGCGTTCACCGACAGGGAGCTTTCTTT.

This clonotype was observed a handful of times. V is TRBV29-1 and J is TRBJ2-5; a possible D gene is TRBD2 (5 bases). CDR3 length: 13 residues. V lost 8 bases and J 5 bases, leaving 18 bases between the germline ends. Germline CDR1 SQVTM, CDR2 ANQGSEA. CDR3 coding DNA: TGCAGCTCCACTGCCGGCTGGAGGGAGACCCAGTACTTC. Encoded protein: CSSTAGWRETQYF.

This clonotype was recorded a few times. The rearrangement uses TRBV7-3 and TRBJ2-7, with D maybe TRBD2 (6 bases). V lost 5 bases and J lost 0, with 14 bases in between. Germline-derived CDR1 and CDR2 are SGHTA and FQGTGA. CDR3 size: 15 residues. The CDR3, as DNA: TGTGCCAGCAGCCAGGGCCCTAGCGCCTCCTACGAGCAGTACTTC. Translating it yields CASSQGPSASYEQYF.

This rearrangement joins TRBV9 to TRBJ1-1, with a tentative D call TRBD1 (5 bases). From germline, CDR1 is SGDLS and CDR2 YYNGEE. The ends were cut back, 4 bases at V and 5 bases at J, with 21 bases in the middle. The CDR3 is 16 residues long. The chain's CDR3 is CASSQFGAGQGTEAFF. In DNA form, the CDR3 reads TGTGCCAGCAGCCAATTTGGGGCAGGGCAAGGGACTGAAGCTTTCTTT.

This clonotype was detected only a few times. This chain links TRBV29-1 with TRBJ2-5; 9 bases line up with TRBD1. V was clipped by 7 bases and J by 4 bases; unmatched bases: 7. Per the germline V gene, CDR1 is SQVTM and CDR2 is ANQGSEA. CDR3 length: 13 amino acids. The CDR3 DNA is TGCAGCGCCGGGACAGGGAAAGGAGAGACCCAGTACTTC. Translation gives CSAGTGKGETQYF.

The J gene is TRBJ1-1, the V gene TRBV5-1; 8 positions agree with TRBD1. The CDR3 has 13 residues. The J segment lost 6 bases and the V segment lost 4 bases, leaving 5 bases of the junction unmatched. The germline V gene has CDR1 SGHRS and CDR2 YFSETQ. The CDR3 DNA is TGCGCCAGCAGCCGGGGACAGGCCCCTGAAGCTTTCTTT. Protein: CASSRGQAPEAFF.

Here the CDR3 reads CSVQFGTGAGNTIYF. CDR3 bases: TGCAGCGTCCAATTTGGGACAGGGGCAGGAAACACCATATATTTT. The V gene is TRBV29-1, the J gene TRBJ1-3; 10 bases agree with TRBD1. There are 15 residues in the CDR3. Germline V gene sequence: CDR1 SQVTM, CDR2 ANQGSEA. Germline trimming cut 6 bases from V and 4 bases from J; bases unmatched to any gene: 9.

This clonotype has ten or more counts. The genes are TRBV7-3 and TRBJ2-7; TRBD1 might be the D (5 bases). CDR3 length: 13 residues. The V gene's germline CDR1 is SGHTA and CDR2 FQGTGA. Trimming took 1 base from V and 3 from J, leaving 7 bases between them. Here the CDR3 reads CASSLSQGYEQYV. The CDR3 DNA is TGTGCCAGCAGCTTAAGTCAGGGCTACGAGCAGTACGTC.

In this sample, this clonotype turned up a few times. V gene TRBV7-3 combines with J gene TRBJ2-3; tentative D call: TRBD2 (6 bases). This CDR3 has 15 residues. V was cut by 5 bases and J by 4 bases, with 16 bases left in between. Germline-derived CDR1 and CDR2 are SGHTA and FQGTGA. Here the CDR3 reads CASSPPGVGPDTQYF. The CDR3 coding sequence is TGTGCCAGCAGCCCGCCGGGGGTGGGCCCAGATACGCAGTATTTT. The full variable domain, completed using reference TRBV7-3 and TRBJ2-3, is GAGVSQTPSNKVTEKGKYVELRCDPISGHTALYWYRQSLGQGPEFLIYFQGTGAADDSGLPNDRFFAVRPEGSVSTLKIQRTERGDSAVYLCASSPPGVGPDTQYFGPGTRLTVL.

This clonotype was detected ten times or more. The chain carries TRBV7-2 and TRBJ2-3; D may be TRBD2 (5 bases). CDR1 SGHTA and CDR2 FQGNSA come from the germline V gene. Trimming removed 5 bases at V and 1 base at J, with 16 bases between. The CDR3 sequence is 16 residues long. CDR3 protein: CASSEASPGGTDTQYF. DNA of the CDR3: TGTGCCAGCAGCGAAGCGAGCCCCGGGGGCACAGATACGCAGTATTTT.

CDR3 sequence reads: CASSFGQGARGNEKLFF. CDR3 DNA: TGTGCCAGCAGCTTTGGACAGGGGGCGCGGGGAAATGAAAAACTGTTTTTT. The gene calls are TRBV11-2 and TRBJ1-4, with TRBD1 identical over 11 bases. Per the germline V gene, CDR1 is SGHAT and CDR2 is FQNNGV. The CDR3 sequence is 17 residues long. Losses at the gene ends were 3 bases for V and 5 bases for J; bases not matched to a gene: 8.

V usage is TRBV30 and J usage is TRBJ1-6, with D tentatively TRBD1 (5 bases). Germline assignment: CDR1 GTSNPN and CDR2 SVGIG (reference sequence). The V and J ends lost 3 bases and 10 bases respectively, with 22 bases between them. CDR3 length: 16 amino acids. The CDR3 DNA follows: TGTGCCTGGAGCCTTCCAGGGAGACCCTCCCGGTCACCCCTCCACTTT. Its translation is CAWSLPGRPSRSPLHF.

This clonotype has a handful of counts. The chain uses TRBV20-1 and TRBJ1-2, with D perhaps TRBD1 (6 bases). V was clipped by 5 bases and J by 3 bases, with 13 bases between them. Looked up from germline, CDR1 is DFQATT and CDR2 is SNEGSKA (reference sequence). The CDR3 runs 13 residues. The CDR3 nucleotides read TGCAGTGCTCCACTCAGGGGTCACTATGGCTACACCTTC. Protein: CSAPLRGHYGYTF.

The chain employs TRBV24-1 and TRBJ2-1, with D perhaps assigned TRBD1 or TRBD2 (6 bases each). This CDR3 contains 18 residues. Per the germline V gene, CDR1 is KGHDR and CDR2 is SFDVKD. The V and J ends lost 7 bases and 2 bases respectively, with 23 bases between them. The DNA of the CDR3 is TGTGCCACCAGATACCCCCCTGGTGGAGGGACAACCTACAATGAGCAGTTCTTC. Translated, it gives CATRYPPGGGTTYNEQFF.

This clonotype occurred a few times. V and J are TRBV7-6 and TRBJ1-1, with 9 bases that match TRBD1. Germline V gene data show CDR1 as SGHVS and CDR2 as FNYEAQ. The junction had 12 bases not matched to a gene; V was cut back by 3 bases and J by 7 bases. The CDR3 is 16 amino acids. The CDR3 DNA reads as TGTGCCAGCAGCTTGCGGCCAGGTCCGGGACAGGGTGAAGCTTTCTTT. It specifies CASSLRPGPGQGEAFF.

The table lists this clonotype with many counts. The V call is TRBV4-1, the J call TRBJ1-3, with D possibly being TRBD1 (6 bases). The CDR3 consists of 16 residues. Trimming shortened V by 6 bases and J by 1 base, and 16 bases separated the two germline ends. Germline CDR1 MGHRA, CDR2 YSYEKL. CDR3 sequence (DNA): TGCGCCAGCAGTCGTCTACAAGGGGGATCTGGAAACACCATATATTTT. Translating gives CASSRLQGGSGNTIYF.

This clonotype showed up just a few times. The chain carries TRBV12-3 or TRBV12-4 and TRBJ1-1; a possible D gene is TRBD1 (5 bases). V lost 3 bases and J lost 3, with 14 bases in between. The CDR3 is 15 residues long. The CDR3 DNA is TGTGCCAGCAGTTTTTCAGGGAATAGGTACACTGAAGCTTTCTTT. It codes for CASSFSGNRYTEAFF.

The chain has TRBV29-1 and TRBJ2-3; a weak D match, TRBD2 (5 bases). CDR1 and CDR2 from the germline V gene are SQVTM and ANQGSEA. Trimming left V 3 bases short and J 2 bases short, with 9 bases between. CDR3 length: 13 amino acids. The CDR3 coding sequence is TGCAGCGTTGAGCCTAGCACCACAGATACGCAGTATTTT. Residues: CSVEPSTTDTQYF.

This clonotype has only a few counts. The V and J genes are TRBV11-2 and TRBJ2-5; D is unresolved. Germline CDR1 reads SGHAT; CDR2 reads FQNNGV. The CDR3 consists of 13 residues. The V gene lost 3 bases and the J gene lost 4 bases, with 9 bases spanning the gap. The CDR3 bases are TGTGCCAGCAGCTTTGGGGATTTAGAGACCCAGTACTTC. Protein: CASSFGDLETQYF.

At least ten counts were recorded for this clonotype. This CDR3 reads CSASTPGSGNYNEQFF. CDR3 coding DNA: TGCAGTGCTAGCACCCCGGGGAGCGGTAATTACAATGAGCAGTTCTTC. V gene TRBV20-1 combines with J gene TRBJ2-1; possible D gene TRBD2, 5 bases. V was shortened by 3 bases and J by 4 bases, with 19 bases between the two germline ends. Germline CDR1 is DFQATT and CDR2 is SNEGSKA (reference sequence). The CDR3 spans 16 residues.

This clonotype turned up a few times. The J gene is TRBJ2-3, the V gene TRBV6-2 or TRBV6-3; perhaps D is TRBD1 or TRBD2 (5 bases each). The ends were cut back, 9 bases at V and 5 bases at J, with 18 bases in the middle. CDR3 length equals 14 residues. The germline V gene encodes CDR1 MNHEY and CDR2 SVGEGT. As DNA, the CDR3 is TGTGCCAGTACTAGACAAGGGGCAATAGATACGCAGTATTTT. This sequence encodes CASTRQGAIDTQYF.

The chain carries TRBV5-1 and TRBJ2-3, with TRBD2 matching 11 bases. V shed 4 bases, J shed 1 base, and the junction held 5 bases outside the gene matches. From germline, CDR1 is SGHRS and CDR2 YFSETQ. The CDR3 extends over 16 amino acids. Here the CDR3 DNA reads TGCGCCAGCAGCGGGGAACTAGCGGGGGGCACAGATACGCAGTATTTT. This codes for CASSGELAGGTDTQYF.

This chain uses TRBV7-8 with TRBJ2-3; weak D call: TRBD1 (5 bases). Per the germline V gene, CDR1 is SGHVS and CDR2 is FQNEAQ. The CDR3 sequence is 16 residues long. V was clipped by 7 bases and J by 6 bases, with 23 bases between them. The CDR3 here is CASTPYGRVKMDTQYF. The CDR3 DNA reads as TGTGCCAGCACCCCCTACGGCAGGGTTAAGATGGATACGCAGTATTTT. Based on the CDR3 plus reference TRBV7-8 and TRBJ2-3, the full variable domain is GAGVSQSPRYKVAKRGQDVALRCDPISGHVSLFWYQQALGQGPEFLTYFQNEAQLDKSGLPSDRFFAERPEGSVSTLKIQRTQQEDSAVYLCASTPYGRVKMDTQYFGPGTRLTVL.

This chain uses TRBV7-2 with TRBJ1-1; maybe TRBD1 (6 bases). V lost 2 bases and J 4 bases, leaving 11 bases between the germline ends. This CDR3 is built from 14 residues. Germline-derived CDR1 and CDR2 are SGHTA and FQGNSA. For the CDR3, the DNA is TGTGCCAGCAGCTTACAGGGGAGTGGCACTGAAGCTTTCTTT. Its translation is CASSLQGSGTEAFF.

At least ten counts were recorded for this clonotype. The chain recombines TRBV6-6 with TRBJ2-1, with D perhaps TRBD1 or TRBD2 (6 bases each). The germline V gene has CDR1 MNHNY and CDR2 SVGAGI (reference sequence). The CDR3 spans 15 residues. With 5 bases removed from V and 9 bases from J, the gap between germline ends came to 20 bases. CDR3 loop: CASSITEGGESEQFF. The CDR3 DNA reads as TGTGCCAGCAGTATCACCGAGGGGGGTGAGAGTGAGCAGTTCTTC.

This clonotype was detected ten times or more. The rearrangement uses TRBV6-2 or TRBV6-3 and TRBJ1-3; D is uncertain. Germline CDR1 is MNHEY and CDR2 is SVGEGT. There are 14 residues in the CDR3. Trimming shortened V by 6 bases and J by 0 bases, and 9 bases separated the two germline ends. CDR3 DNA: TGTGCCAGCAGACAGAGCCACTCTGGAAACACCATATATTTT. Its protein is CASRQSHSGNTIYF.